This paragraph covers one T cell receptor beta chain sequence. Antigen specificity is unknown. The data derive from a study of shared clonotypes between healthy human individuals. Findings and limits, study-wide: It was the few donors that limited the genetic and exposure-history diversity represented. Clonotype sharing among donors likely depends on sequencing depth. Shared clonotypes across all four donors exceeded non-shared ones in generation probability.

Produced via immunoSEQ multiplex PCR; TCRdb's table is partial and in-frame only. The sample has a few million clones, more than 80% seen once. Splitting the CD4+ cells yielded a CD45RA+ naive subset and a CD45RA-negative memory subset. Trimming removed 4 bases from V and 3 bases from J; junction bases left unmatched: 7. CDR1 and CDR2 (germline): LNHDA, SQIVND (reference sequence). The CDR3 consists of 15 residues. What was sequenced was naive CD4+ T cells from PBMCs. The subset: CD45RA+ positively selected. The chain is built from TRBV19 and TRBJ2-3, with 7 bases identical to TRBD2. The clonotype comes from a man between 18 and 29 years old in good health. Some clones in this sample may be carry-over from other donors' samples. The CDR3 coding sequence is TGTGCCAGTAGTAGATCCCGTAGCGGGACAGATACGCAGTATTTT. Residues: CASSRSRSGTDTQYF.